This passage covers 3 T cell receptor beta chains from one sample sequenced in a study of chemoradiotherapy in HPV16-positive cancers. Profiling relied on immunoSEQ multiplex PCR, and the TCRdb table lists in-frame clones only, not all of them. The sample records about 8,000 clones, more than 70% being singletons. The sequencing used tumor tissue, collected from a patient who underwent chemoradiotherapy. The receptors were gathered from a human donor with HPV-associated anogenital cancer.

CDR3 DNA sequence: TGTGCCACCAGCAGAGGGTCAGGCACGGACACCATATATTTT. Encoded protein: CATSRGSGTDTIYF. The chain has TRBV15 and TRBJ1-3; D gene ambiguous. V dropped 1 base and J dropped 8 bases, with 12 bases sitting between them. Germline V lookup: CDR1 LNHNV, CDR2 YYDKDF (reference sequence). The CDR3 is 14 residues long.

The chain is built from TRBV7-2 and TRBJ2-7; D perhaps matches TRBD1 (5 bases). This CDR3 is built from 14 residues. The ends were cut back, 4 bases at V and 0 bases at J, with 10 bases in the middle. The germline V gene has CDR1 SGHTA and CDR2 FQGNSA. CDR3 sequence reads: CASSSRDSSYEQYF. CDR3 DNA sequence: TGTGCCAGCAGCTCTCGTGACAGCTCCTACGAGCAGTACTTC.

The V gene is TRBV28, the J gene TRBJ1-2; D might be TRBD1 (5 bases). V was trimmed by 2 bases and J by 5 bases, leaving 18 bases between them. The CDR3 sequence is 16 residues long. Per the germline V gene, CDR1 is MDHEN and CDR2 is SYDVKM. The CDR3 region is CASSLGPPGGRYGYTF. CDR3 bases: TGTGCCAGCAGTTTAGGCCCCCCCGGGGGTCGGTATGGCTACACCTTC.